The TCR beta chain described here comes from a study of shared clonotypes between healthy human individuals. The naive CD8 fraction comprised CD45RO-negative cells positively selected for CCR7 and excluded terminally differentiated effector memory CD45RA+ cells. Repertoires were generated with immunoSEQ multiplex PCR, while TCRdb's copy carries only in-frame clones and drops some. The sample records about 1,800,000 clones, around 96% being singletons. Sequencing was performed on naive CD8+ T cells sorted from blood. This receptor was obtained from a young man in good health.

CDR3 sequence (DNA): TGTGCCAGCAGTGAATCAGGCCTAGGTTACGAGCAGTACTTC. Its translation: CASSESGLGYEQYF. The rearrangement uses TRBV25-1 and TRBJ2-7; D gene uncertain. CDR1 is MGHDK, CDR2 SYGVNS, per germline. Trimming shortened V by 1 base and J by 4 bases, and 11 bases separated the two germline ends. The CDR3 is 14 residues long.